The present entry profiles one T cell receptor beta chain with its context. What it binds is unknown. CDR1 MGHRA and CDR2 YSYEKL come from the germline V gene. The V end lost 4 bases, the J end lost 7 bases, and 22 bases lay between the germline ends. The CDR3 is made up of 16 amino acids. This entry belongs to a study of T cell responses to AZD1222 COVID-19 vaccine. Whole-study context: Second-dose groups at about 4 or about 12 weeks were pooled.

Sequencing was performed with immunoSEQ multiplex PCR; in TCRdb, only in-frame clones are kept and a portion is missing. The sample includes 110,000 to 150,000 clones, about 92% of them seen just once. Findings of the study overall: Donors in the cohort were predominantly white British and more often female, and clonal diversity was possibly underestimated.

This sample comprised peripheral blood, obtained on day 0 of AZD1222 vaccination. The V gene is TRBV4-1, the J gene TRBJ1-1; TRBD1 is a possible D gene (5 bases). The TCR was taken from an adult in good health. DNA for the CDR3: TGCGCCAGCAGCCCGCTTGGGGCGGCGAGCAAGTTTGAAGCTTTCTTT. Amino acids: CASSPLGAASKFEAFF.